These T cell receptor beta chains were read from a single sample in a study of T-cell reconstitution after alpha-beta-depleted transplantation in children. TCRdb called the PCR reads again in MiXCR, with one record for every CDR3 protein. The sample holds roughly 500,000 distinct CDR3 sequences, around 12% seen once. Sequences were derived from PBMCs from the stem cell graft donor, sampled from the stem cell graft. Receptors originate from a human donor who donated a stem cell graft to a child with combined immunodeficiency. Each CDR3 is given with its conserved first and last residue. The D gene is left open where the match is weak. Rows may omit the clone size; those that give it use once, few, many or a size class.

.	TRBV12-3/TRBV12-4	.	TRBJ1-1	TGTGCCAGCAGCCCCTCCATCGGGAACACTGAAGCTTTCTTT	CASSPSIGNTEAFF
.	TRBV7-7	TRBD2	TRBJ2-1	TGTGCCAGCAGCCCCGGGAGGGGCGCGTTGAATGAGCAGTTCTTC	CASSPGRGALNEQFF
.	TRBV12-5	TRBD1	TRBJ2-7	TGTGCTAGTGGTTCAGGGGGAGATTGGGACGAGCAGTACTTC	CASGSGGDWDEQYF
.	TRBV5-1	.	TRBJ2-2	TGCGCCAGCAGACCTGGACAGCCGCTAACGAACACCGGGGAGCTGTTTTTT	CASRPGQPLTNTGELFF
many	TRBV12-3/TRBV12-4	TRBD1	TRBJ2-7	TGTGCCAGCAGTTCAGGGGGACCTTACGAGCAGTACTTC	CASSSGGPYEQYF
.	TRBV11-2	TRBD1	TRBJ1-4	TGTGCCAGCAGCTGGACAGGGGCTATAAATGAAAAACTGTTTTTT	CASSWTGAINEKLFF
few	TRBV18	.	TRBJ2-5	TGTGCCAGCTCAAAATCTCCGGGCCGGTCAGGGCAAGAGACCCAGTACTTC	CASSKSPGRSGQETQYF
few	TRBV12-3/TRBV12-4	TRBD1	TRBJ2-7	TGTGCCAGCAGATATAGGGACAGAGCCTACGAGCAGTACTTC	CASRYRDRAYEQYF
.	TRBV12-3/TRBV12-4	.	TRBJ2-3	TGTGCCAGCAGTCGCGGACGGGGGTACGGAGATACGCAGTATTTT	CASSRGRGYGDTQYF
many	TRBV5-1	.	TRBJ2-3	TGCGCCAGCAACCGGGAGCGCACAGATACGCAGTATTTT	CASNRERTDTQYF
few	TRBV4-3	TRBD1	TRBJ2-5	TGCGCCAGCAGCCAAGGGACAGGGGGGGGAGAGACCCAGTACTTC	CASSQGTGGGETQYF
many	TRBV4-1	.	TRBJ1-1	TGCGCCAGCAGCCTCACTGGACCTAGGAACACTGAAGCTTTCTTT	CASSLTGPRNTEAFF
.	TRBV12-3/TRBV12-4	TRBD1	TRBJ2-1	TGTGCCAGCAGATCTTGGGACAGGGGGATGGATGAGCAGTTCTTC	CASRSWDRGMDEQFF
.	TRBV18	.	TRBJ1-1	TGTGCCAGCTCACCCTCCGCGGACACTGAAGCTTTCTTT	CASSPSADTEAFF
few	TRBV27	.	TRBJ2-1	TGTGCCAGCAGTTTATTATGGCCCTACAATGAGCAGTTCTTC	CASSLLWPYNEQFF
.	TRBV6-5	.	TRBJ1-4	TGTGCCAGCAGTTACACCCCGGGGAATGAAAAACTGTTTTTT	CASSYTPGNEKLFF
many	TRBV20-1	TRBD2	TRBJ2-7	TGCAGTGCTAGGATGAGCGGGAGGGACTCCTACGAGCAGTACTTC	CSARMSGRDSYEQYF
few	TRBV20-1	TRBD2	TRBJ2-3	TGCAGTGCTACGGTCTCGGGACTAGCGGGGCCCGCTAGCACAGATACGCAGTATTTT	CSATVSGLAGPASTDTQYF
.	TRBV11-2	TRBD1	TRBJ2-2	TGTGCCAGCAGCGCGGGAACAGGGGGAATCACCGGGGAGCTGTTTTTT	CASSAGTGGITGELFF
few	TRBV12-3/TRBV12-4	TRBD2	TRBJ2-7	TGTGCCAGCAGTTTACAAGCGGGAGATGAGCAGTACTTC	CASSLQAGDEQYF
few	TRBV6-1	.	TRBJ1-1	TGTGCCAGCAGTCGCCAGGACGGTACCACTGAAGCTTTCTTT	CASSRQDGTTEAFF
many	TRBV29-1	.	TRBJ2-5	TGCAGCGTTGAAGACCTATGGGTAGATGGGGCGCGGTACCAAGAGACCCAGTACTTC	CSVEDLWVDGARYQETQYF
many	TRBV9	.	TRBJ2-6	TGTGCCAGCAGCACCCGTGCAGGGTTCTCTGGGGCCAACGTCCTGACTTTC	CASSTRAGFSGANVLTF
.	TRBV12-3/TRBV12-4	.	TRBJ2-3	TGTGCCAGCAGTTTCAGAAGCACAGATACGCAGTATTTT	CASSFRSTDTQYF
.	TRBV4-3	TRBD1	TRBJ1-2	TGCGCCAGCAGCCCGAGCCGGGACAGCTATGGCTACACCTTC	CASSPSRDSYGYTF
.	TRBV20-1	TRBD1	TRBJ2-2	TGCAGTGCTAGAGGGGTGCGGAGGGGGACAGGGGAGATGAGCACCGGGGAGCTGTTTTTT	CSARGVRRGTGEMSTGELFF
many	TRBV30	.	TRBJ1-1	TGTGCCTGGAGTGTAAAGGGACTTAACACTGAAGCTTTCTTT	CAWSVKGLNTEAFF
many	TRBV10-3	.	TRBJ2-7	TGTGCCATCAGTGACCCCACAGGGTCTCGGCCCTACGAGCAGTACTTC	CAISDPTGSRPYEQYF
few	TRBV29-1	.	TRBJ1-4	TGCAGCGTTGAAGTAGGGGGTACTGATGAAAAACTGTTTTTT	CSVEVGGTDEKLFF
few	TRBV12-3/TRBV12-4	TRBD2	TRBJ2-1	TGTGCCAGCAGTTTGATTAGCGGGGGGGCACAGTTCTTC	CASSLISGGAQFF
few	TRBV30	TRBD1	TRBJ2-5	TGTGCCTGGGGACAGGGAATAGGGGAGACCCAGTACTTC	CAWGQGIGETQYF
few	TRBV9	TRBD2	TRBJ2-1	TGTGCCAGCAGCGCTCGGGACTATAGGAATGAGCAGTTCTTC	CASSARDYRNEQFF
few	TRBV12-3/TRBV12-4	.	TRBJ1-3	TGTGCCAGCAGTTCGGGACGCTCTGGAAACACCATATATTTT	CASSSGRSGNTIYF
.	TRBV9	TRBD1	TRBJ2-1	TGTGCCAGCAGCGTAGGCGGGACAGGGTTGAATGAGCAGTTCTTC	CASSVGGTGLNEQFF
few	TRBV5-1	.	TRBJ2-5	TGCGCCAGCAGCTTGGAGTCTACACAAGAGACCCAGTACTTC	CASSLESTQETQYF
few	TRBV6-2/TRBV6-3	.	TRBJ2-7	TGTGCCAGCAGCCGATTCCCGGACGGTTCCTACGAGCAGTACTTC	CASSRFPDGSYEQYF
.	TRBV29-1	.	TRBJ2-2	TGCAGCGTTGGACTCCTGAACACCGGGGAGCTGTTTTTT	CSVGLLNTGELFF
once	TRBV2	.	TRBJ2-7	TGTGCCAGCAGTGAATTTGAGGATTCTTCCTACGAGCAGTACTTC	CASSEFEDSSYEQYF
few	TRBV20-1	.	TRBJ1-5	TGCAGTGCTACCCCGGGACCGAGCAATCAGCCCCAGCATTTT	CSATPGPSNQPQHF
.	TRBV5-6	.	TRBJ1-4	TGTGCCAGCATCTTGGCGTGGAGGACTAATGAAAAACTGTTTTTT	CASILAWRTNEKLFF
.	TRBV12-3/TRBV12-4	TRBD1	TRBJ2-2	TGTGCCAGCAGTTGGGGACAGTTGAGCACCGGGGAGCTGTTTTTT	CASSWGQLSTGELFF
many	TRBV29-1	.	TRBJ2-1	TGCAGCGTTGAAAACCTATCCTACAATGAGCAGTTCTTC	CSVENLSYNEQFF
many	TRBV6-1	.	TRBJ1-6	TGTGCCAGCAAGGCGTGGTCACCCCTCCACTTT	CASKAWSPLHF
many	TRBV7-2	.	TRBJ1-5	TGTGCCAGCAGCTTAGAATCGGGTAGCAATCAGCCCCAGCATTTT	CASSLESGSNQPQHF
few	TRBV7-9	TRBD1	TRBJ2-7	TGTGCCAGCAGCTTCACCCGGGGCAGGGGGTTCTACGAGCAGTACTTC	CASSFTRGRGFYEQYF
many	TRBV4-2	.	TRBJ1-5	TGTGCCAGCAGCCAAGATCGATCTAGTTATCAGCCCCAGCATTTT	CASSQDRSSYQPQHF
many	TRBV29-1	.	TRBJ1-1	TGCAGCGTTGGGCGATACATGAACACTGAAGCTTTCTTT	CSVGRYMNTEAFF
few	TRBV5-6	.	TRBJ2-3	TGTGCCAGCAGCTTAAGGGGCGGTCTAAAACTCACGGATACGCAGTATTTT	CASSLRGGLKLTDTQYF